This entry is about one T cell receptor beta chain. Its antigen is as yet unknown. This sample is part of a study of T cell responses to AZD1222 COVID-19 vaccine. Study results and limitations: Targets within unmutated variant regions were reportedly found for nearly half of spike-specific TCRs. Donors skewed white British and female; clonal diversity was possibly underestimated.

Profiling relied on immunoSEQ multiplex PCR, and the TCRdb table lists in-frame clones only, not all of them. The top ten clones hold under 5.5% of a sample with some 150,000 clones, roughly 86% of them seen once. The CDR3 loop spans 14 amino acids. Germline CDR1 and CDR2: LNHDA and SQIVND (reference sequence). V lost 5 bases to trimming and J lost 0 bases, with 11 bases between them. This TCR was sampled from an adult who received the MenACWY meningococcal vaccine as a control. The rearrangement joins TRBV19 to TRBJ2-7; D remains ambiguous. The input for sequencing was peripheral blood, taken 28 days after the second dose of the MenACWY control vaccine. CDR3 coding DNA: TGTGCCAGTAGTCCGGGCCTCAGCTCCTACGAGCAGTACTTC. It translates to CASSPGLSSYEQYF.